The TCR beta chain under discussion was sequenced for a study of cytomegalovirus exposure and HLA in healthy donors. Study-level points and caveats: Fewer N-insertions than the roughly 650-donor mean were reportedly shown by an Asian-associated ancestry cluster in a later analysis. Later, an analysis showed that TCR beta chains associated with HLA were more clonally expanded than others that were equally common.

The primer mix had 60 Vbeta and 13 Jbeta primers. As handled by the study authors: There were around 78 million unique TCR beta chains by a later count, and 8.5 million to 14 million of them were shared. Data came from immunoSEQ multiplex PCR; TCRdb stores just in-frame clones and leaves some out. Clone size and V and J calls were adopted from that table, with D and trimming inferred from the DNA. The sample lists 150,000 to 200,000 clones; 70% to 90% were seen once. A word on this clone: Its antigen is as yet unknown.

The ends were cut back, 9 bases at V and 4 bases at J, with 10 bases in the middle. The CDR3 is 12 amino acids. Per the germline V gene, CDR1 is MDHEN and CDR2 is SYDVKM. Likely unrecorded immune exposures existed in these nominally healthy donors. The receptor comes from a woman in her twenties or thirties in good health and CMV-seronegative. The chain employs TRBV28 and TRBJ1-3; a weak D match, TRBD1 (5 bases). Specimen: PBMCs. The CDR3 DNA reads TGTGCCAGTCAGGGTCCAGGAAACACCATATATTTT. Its translation: CASQGPGNTIYF.